The clone carrying this T cell receptor (beta chain) has just a few counts. Version v3.0 of the immunoSEQ assay ran at survey level. Assay used: immunoSEQ multiplex PCR; TCRdb lists only in-frame clones, some missing. This repertoire shows some 33,000 clones, roughly four fifths found once; its top ten account for roughly 6.1%. The sample originates from a study of long-term antiretroviral therapy in people with HIV. The ends lost 4 bases at V and 9 bases at J; junction bases unmatched: 7. Germline lookup yields CDR1 SGHAT and CDR2 FQNNGV. This CDR3 is built from 14 residues. The clonotype comes from a man younger than 35 with HIV. The specimen was unsorted PBMCs, collected 0.6 years after starting antiretroviral therapy. The chain recombines TRBV11-2 with TRBJ2-2, with 8 nucleotides matching TRBD1. The CDR3 DNA follows: TGTGCCAGCAGCTCTCCCGGACAGGGCAGGGAGCTGTTTTTT. This gives the protein CASSSPGQGRELFF.